The TCR beta chain described here comes from a study of blood T cells in healthy people across ages. General study findings and limits: Naive CD4+ cells and diversity were both higher in long-lived donors than in aged donors. Age brought a roughly linear fall in TCR beta diversity measured per million T cells.

The use of a sample-barcoded 5' primer and a J-beta primer mix characterized a second PCR of about 6 to 12 cycles. With 12 random nucleotides, a template-switch adaptor tagged each individual cDNA molecule. TCRdb itself ran the 5' RACE reads through MiXCR, one entry per CDR3 protein. The sample shows roughly 860,000 distinct CDR3 sequences, about 59% of them seen only once. Per the germline V gene, CDR1 is SGHAT and CDR2 is FQNNGV. V lost 3 bases and J lost 9; bases outside the gene matches: 13. This CDR3 is 15 amino acids long. This clonotype was seen just once. What it binds is not known. The chain joins TRBV11-2 to TRBJ1-2, with TRBD1 identical over 7 bases. The receptor comes from a man aged 30 to 39 in good health. Sequenced: blood. The CDR3 loop reads CASSLGPRDRYSYTF. CDR3 bases: TGTGCCAGCAGCTTGGGGCCCCGGGACAGATATAGCTACACCTTC.